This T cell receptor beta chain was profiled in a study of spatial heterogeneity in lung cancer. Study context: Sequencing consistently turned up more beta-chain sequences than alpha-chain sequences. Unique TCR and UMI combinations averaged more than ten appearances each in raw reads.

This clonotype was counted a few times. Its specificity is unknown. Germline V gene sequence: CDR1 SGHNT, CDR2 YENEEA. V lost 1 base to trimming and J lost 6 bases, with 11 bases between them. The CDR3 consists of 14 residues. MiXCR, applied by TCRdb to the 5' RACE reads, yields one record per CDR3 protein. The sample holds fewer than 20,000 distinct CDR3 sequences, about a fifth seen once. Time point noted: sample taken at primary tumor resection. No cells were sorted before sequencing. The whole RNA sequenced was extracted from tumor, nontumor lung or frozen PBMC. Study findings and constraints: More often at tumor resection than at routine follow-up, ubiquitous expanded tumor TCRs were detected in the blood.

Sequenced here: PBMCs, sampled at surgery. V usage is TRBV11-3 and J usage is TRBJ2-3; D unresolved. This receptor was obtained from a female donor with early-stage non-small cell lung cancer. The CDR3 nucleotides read TGTGCCAGCAGCTTAGCTTGGAATAAGGATACGCAGTATTTT. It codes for CASSLAWNKDTQYF.